The 8 T cell receptor beta chains listed next were all sequenced from one sample in a study of human T cells and chemical hapten exposure. TCRdb re-analysed the 5' RACE reads in MiXCR, keeping a single row per CDR3 protein. The profile shows tens of thousands of distinct CDR3 sequences, less than 9.5% of them singletons. Total RNA was isolated from unfractionated whole blood. Every receptor here comes from a male donor in good health.

Many counts were recorded for this clonotype. The chain combines TRBV3-1 with TRBJ2-3; D perhaps matches TRBD1 (5 bases). CDR1 LGHDT and CDR2 YNNKEL come from the germline V gene (reference sequence). The CDR3 extends over 15 amino acids. V was shortened by 6 bases and J by 1 base, with 14 bases between the two germline ends. The CDR3 loop reads CASSPQGRGTDTQYF. CDR3 in DNA: TGTGCCAGCAGTCCCCAGGGAAGGGGCACAGATACGCAGTATTTT.

The chain has TRBV5-1 and TRBJ1-1; 7 bases are a match to TRBD1. V lost 4 bases to trimming and J lost 0 bases; unmatched junction nucleotides: 6. Germline-derived CDR1 and CDR2 are SGHRS and YFSETQ. The CDR3 extends over 15 amino acids. CDR3 nucleotides: TGCGCCAGCAGCCTGGGGGGACAGATGAACACTGAAGCTTTCTTT. It specifies CASSLGGQMNTEAFF. The whole variable domain, filled in from reference TRBV5-1 and TRBJ1-1, reads KAGVTQTPRYLIKTRGQQVTLSCSPISGHRSVSWYQQTPGQGLQFLFEYFSETQRNKGNFPGRFSGRQFSNSRSEMNVSTLELGDSALYLCASSLGGQMNTEAFFGQGTRLTVV.

The V call is TRBV6-5, the J call TRBJ2-1; D unclear. Trimming pared 2 bases from V and 8 bases from J, leaving 7 bases between. The germline V gene encodes CDR1 MNHEY and CDR2 SVGAGI. The CDR3 has 12 residues. The chain's CDR3 is CASSYGWDEQFF. DNA of the CDR3: TGTGCCAGCAGTTACGGTTGGGATGAGCAGTTCTTC.

This clonotype was seen a few times. The rearrangement links TRBV7-9 to TRBJ2-1; TRBD1 might be the D (5 bases). Trimming removed 1 base at V and 7 bases at J, with 11 bases between. CDR1 and CDR2 (germline): SEHNR, FQNEAQ (reference sequence). The CDR3 extends over 14 amino acids. As DNA, the CDR3 is TGTGCCAGCAGCTTAGGATCAGGGTGGAATGAGCAGTTCTTC. Protein product: CASSLGSGWNEQFF.

This clonotype was detected ten times or more. V and J are TRBV6-5 and TRBJ2-3, with 12 positions matching TRBD1. The CDR3 extends over 15 amino acids. Germline V lookup: CDR1 MNHEY, CDR2 SVGAGI. After removal of 2 bases from V and 4 bases from J, the junction contained 1 base not matched to a gene. For the CDR3, the DNA is TGTGCCAGCAGTTACGGGACAGGGGGCCCAGATACGCAGTATTTT. The encoded protein is CASSYGTGGPDTQYF.

This clonotype was seen only a few times. The genes are TRBV7-2 and TRBJ2-3; D remains unclear. The CDR3 has 13 amino acids. In germline, CDR1 is SGHTA, CDR2 FQGNSA. V was clipped by 3 bases and J by 3 bases, with 7 bases between them. The CDR3 here is CASSFWGTDTQYF. DNA of the CDR3: TGTGCCAGCAGCTTTTGGGGAACAGATACGCAGTATTTT.

The rearrangement links TRBV6-5 to TRBJ2-1; no definite D call. This CDR3 comprises 11 residues. Germline-derived CDR1 and CDR2 are MNHEY and SVGAGI. The V end lost 5 bases, the J end lost 11 bases, and 10 bases lay between the germline ends. The CDR3 DNA sequence: TGTGCCAGCAGTGGTCCCAAGAAGCAGTTCTTC. As protein: CASSGPKKQFF.

This clonotype was detected only a few times. This sequence joins TRBV12-3 or TRBV12-4 and TRBJ1-2; D gene uncertain. V lost 3 bases to trimming and J lost 6 bases, with 5 bases between them. The CDR3 has 11 amino acids. CDR3 amino acids: CASSFLNGYTF. CDR3 DNA sequence: TGTGCCAGCAGTTTTCTAAATGGCTACACCTTC.